This T cell receptor beta chain was found in a study of blood T cell repertoires in COVID-19. About the research overall: Acute and convalescent COVID-19 samples came from the United States, Italy and Spain. From T cells, B-cell-depleted T cells, or PBMCs came the material, which was cDNA or gDNA.

CDR3 length equals 12 residues. Between the trimmed V and J ends, which lost 5 bases and 7 bases, there was a span of 11 bases. CDR1 and CDR2 (germline): LGHDT, YNNKEL (reference sequence). Authors' processing steps: Scientists estimated how many nucleated cells there were by amplifying reference gene primers. The assay was immunoSEQ multiplex PCR, and TCRdb's table has in-frame clones only and misses some. V and J calls and clone size follow that table, whereas D and trimming were derived from the DNA. Among around 46,000 clones listed, 80% to 85% were seen once. The gene calls are TRBV3-1 (or the pseudogene TRBV3-2) and TRBJ1-2; D possibly corresponds to TRBD1 (6 bases). The sequence derives from a man between 70 and 80 years old with acute or convalescent COVID-19. Sequencing input: peripheral blood. The CDR3: CASSSDRLGYTF. CDR3 DNA sequence: TGTGCCAGCAGCTCGGACAGACTTGGCTACACCTTC.